The 24 T cell receptor beta chains below come from one sample, sequenced in a study of blood T cell repertoires in COVID-19. Sequencing was performed with immunoSEQ multiplex PCR; in TCRdb, only in-frame clones are kept and a portion is missing. The profile shows more than 300,000 clones, around 87% of them singletons. Sequences were obtained from peripheral blood. Receptors were obtained from a woman aged 25 to 39 with COVID-19, enrolled during active disease.

This chain links TRBV4-1 with TRBJ2-5; a possible D gene is TRBD1 (6 bases). Trimming took off 2 bases at V and 3 bases at J, with 13 bases between the two ends. This CDR3 has 15 amino acids. The V gene's germline CDR1 is MGHRA and CDR2 YSYEKL. CDR3 region: CASSQPGHSKETQYF. The CDR3 coding sequence is TGCGCCAGCAGCCAACCGGGACATTCCAAAGAGACCCAGTACTTC.

V is TRBV30 and J is TRBJ1-2, with D perhaps TRBD1 (5 bases). Germline-derived CDR1 and CDR2 are GTSNPN and SVGIG (reference sequence). The V end lost 3 bases, the J end lost 3 bases, and 17 bases lay between the germline ends. The CDR3 runs to 15 residues. The CDR3 nucleotides are TGTGCCTGGAGCATTACCCGGGGGATTGACTATGGCTACACCTTC. Translated, it gives CAWSITRGIDYGYTF.

The genes are TRBV27 and TRBJ2-1; D gene uncertain. This CDR3 has 13 amino acids. V was trimmed by 5 bases and J by 7 bases, leaving 12 bases between them. Per the germline V gene, CDR1 is MNHEY and CDR2 is SMNVEV (reference sequence). The CDR3 DNA follows: TGTGCCAGCAGTCAACTACCCTTGAATGAGCAGTTCTTC. Translation: CASSQLPLNEQFF.

This clone was detected only once. The rearrangement links TRBV6-4 to TRBJ2-5; 8 nucleotides line up with TRBD1. The trim removed 4 bases at V and 5 bases at J, leaving 9 bases unmatched. Germline V gives CDR1 MRHNA, CDR2 SNTAGT. The CDR3 extends over 15 amino acids. The CDR3 is CASSASGTGLETQYF. Here the CDR3 DNA reads TGTGCCAGCAGTGCCTCCGGGACAGGATTGGAGACCCAGTACTTC.

The gene calls are TRBV9 and TRBJ2-1, with D tentatively TRBD2 (5 bases). V lost 0 bases and J 9 bases, leaving 16 bases between the germline ends. Germline V gives CDR1 SGDLS, CDR2 YYNGEE. The CDR3 loop spans 15 amino acids. The CDR3 sequence is CASSVGERPYGEQFF. The CDR3 DNA is TGTGCCAGCAGCGTAGGGGAGCGGCCCTACGGTGAGCAGTTCTTC.

The rearrangement links TRBV28 to TRBJ1-1, with a possible D match to TRBD1 (6 bases). This CDR3 comprises 16 residues. V shed 2 bases and J shed 3 bases, with 16 bases lying between them. CDR1 and CDR2 from the germline V gene are MDHEN and SYDVKM. The CDR3 protein is CASSLTITGTDTEAFF. The CDR3 DNA sequence: TGTGCCAGCAGTTTAACGATCACAGGGACGGACACTGAAGCTTTCTTT.

A single count supports this clone. The CDR3 reads CASSQDKDGQTYNEQFF. In DNA form, the CDR3 reads TGCGCCAGCAGCCAAGATAAGGACGGACAGACCTACAATGAGCAGTTCTTC. The V and J genes are TRBV4-1 and TRBJ2-1; D may be TRBD1 (6 bases). CDR3 size: 17 residues. The germline V and J ends were trimmed by 0 bases and 2 bases, with 14 bases remaining between them. Germline CDR1 reads MGHRA; CDR2 reads YSYEKL.

V and J are TRBV27 and TRBJ2-7, with D maybe TRBD2 (7 bases). V lost 2 bases and J 1 base, leaving 12 bases between the germline ends. The CDR3 length is 15 residues. Germline V gene data show CDR1 as MNHEY and CDR2 as SMNVEV (reference sequence). For the CDR3, the DNA is TGTGCCAGCAGTTTAGCGGGGGCGGGTTCCTACGAGCAGTACTTC. It yields the protein CASSLAGAGSYEQYF.

This clone was detected only once. The rearrangement joins TRBV14 to TRBJ2-2; TRBD1 agrees at 11 bases. The CDR3 is made up of 17 amino acids. Germline CDR1 SGHDN, CDR2 FVKESK. With 4 bases clipped from V and 5 bases from J, the junction kept 9 bases outside the gene matches. The CDR3 is CASSRLNRDRGTGELFF. Written as DNA, the CDR3 is TGTGCCAGCAGCCGCTTAAACCGGGACAGGGGGACCGGGGAGCTGTTTTTT.

The J gene is TRBJ2-2, the V gene TRBV9; TRBD2 matches at 11 bases. Germline CDR1 reads SGDLS; CDR2 reads YYNGEE. CDR3 size: 15 residues. Trimming at V came to 3 bases and at J to 3 bases, leaving 1 base not matched to a gene. CDR3 in DNA: TGTGCCAGCAGCGAGACTAGCGGGGACACCGGGGAGCTGTTTTTT. Amino acids: CASSETSGDTGELFF.

The sample holds a few counts of this clone. This chain links TRBV6-4 with TRBJ2-1; 13 bases map to TRBD2. J was trimmed by 6 bases and V by 4 bases; bases with no gene match: 6. The CDR3 is 16 residues long. Germline V lookup: CDR1 MRHNA, CDR2 SNTAGT. This chain's CDR3 is CASSAAGTSGTNEQFF. The CDR3 DNA follows: TGTGCCAGCAGTGCCGCGGGGACTAGCGGGACCAATGAGCAGTTCTTC.

The CDR3 here is CATSDPMGSQETQYF. The CDR3 region has the DNA TGTGCCACCAGTGACCCGATGGGCTCCCAAGAGACCCAGTACTTC. The chain combines TRBV24-1 with TRBJ2-5; D gene uncertain. This CDR3 has 15 residues. CDR1 KGHDR and CDR2 SFDVKD come from the germline V gene. V dropped 4 bases and J dropped 1 base, with 12 bases sitting between them.

This chain joins TRBV28 and TRBJ1-2; D not certain. This CDR3 region has 11 residues. With 4 bases removed from V and 8 bases from J, the gap between germline ends came to 8 bases. The germline gives CDR1 MDHEN, CDR2 SYDVKM. The CDR3 nucleotides read TGTGCCAGCAGTTCCCACATCGGCTACACCTTC. Its translation is CASSSHIGYTF.

Here the CDR3 DNA reads TGCAGCGTTGGGGACAGGGGGCCCTACGAGCAGTACTTC. The encoded protein is CSVGDRGPYEQYF. V usage is TRBV29-1 and J usage is TRBJ2-7; 12 bases align to TRBD1. CDR1 and CDR2 (germline): SQVTM, ANQGSEA. V trimming: 4 bases; J trimming: 2 bases; junction bases outside the gene matches: 0. The CDR3 is 13 amino acids.

The rearrangement links TRBV4-1 to TRBJ2-2; TRBD1 might be the D (6 bases). Trimming stripped 4 bases from V and 6 bases from J, with 15 bases between. Germline V gene sequence: CDR1 MGHRA, CDR2 YSYEKL. CDR3 size: 15 residues. CDR3 region: CASSPSMSGAGELFF. The CDR3 DNA follows: TGCGCCAGCAGCCCAAGTATGTCAGGGGCCGGGGAGCTGTTTTTT.

J is TRBJ2-7 and V is TRBV5-5; 8 nucleotides match TRBD1. CDR1 is SGHKS, CDR2 YYEKEE, per germline (reference sequence). V trimming: 2 bases; J trimming: 0 bases; junction bases outside the gene matches: 4. The length of the CDR3 is 15 residues. The CDR3 DNA is TGTGCCAGCAGCTTAGGGACAGGATCCTCCTACGAGCAGTACTTC. It is translated as CASSLGTGSSYEQYF.

J is TRBJ2-1 and V is TRBV7-9; 7 bases are a match to TRBD2. The CDR3 contains 15 residues. Germline V gene sequence: CDR1 SEHNR, CDR2 FQNEAQ (reference sequence). Trimming took 3 bases from V and 0 from J; bases not matched to a gene: 2. This CDR3 reads CASSFAGDSYNEQFF. In nucleotides, the CDR3 is TGTGCCAGCAGCTTTGCGGGAGACTCCTACAATGAGCAGTTCTTC.

This rearrangement joins TRBV6-2 or TRBV6-3 to TRBJ2-7, with TRBD2 identical over 11 bases. The junction had 2 bases not matched to a gene; V was cut back by 2 bases and J by 2 bases. Germline V gene data show CDR1 as MNHEY and CDR2 as SVGEGT. This CDR3 is built from 15 residues. The CDR3: CASSYTSGSTYEQYF. The CDR3, as DNA: TGTGCCAGCAGTTACACTAGCGGGAGCACCTACGAGCAGTACTTC.

This chain links TRBV2 with TRBJ2-3, with D perhaps TRBD1 (5 bases). CDR3 length: 13 residues. The germline gives CDR1 SNHLY, CDR2 FYNNEI. This CDR3 reads CARSRASTDTQYF. In nucleotides, the CDR3 is TGTGCGCGCAGCAGGGCCAGCACAGATACGCAGTATTTT.

The V gene is TRBV19, the J gene TRBJ1-2, with D maybe TRBD1 (6 bases). The germline V gene has CDR1 LNHDA and CDR2 SQIVND (reference sequence). The CDR3 length is 14 residues. V lost 6 bases to trimming and J lost 4 bases, with 15 bases between them. The CDR3 DNA is TGTGCCAGTAGGGTTCCGGGACAAATCTATGGCTACACCTTC. Protein product: CASRVPGQIYGYTF.

On this clone: A read error may be the cause here, since a much bigger clone is one base away. The sample holds other DNA sequences that translate to the same CDR3. J is TRBJ2-7 and V is TRBV28; 8 nucleotides agree with TRBD1. The V gene end was trimmed by 4 bases and the J gene end by 0 bases; junction bases not matched to a gene: 2. This CDR3 is built from 14 residues. Germline V gives CDR1 MDHEN, CDR2 SYDVKM. The CDR3 DNA reads TGTGCCAGCAGTTGGACAGGGAGCTCCTACGAGCAGTACTTC. Protein product: CASSWTGSSYEQYF.

This clone is a singleton in its sample. The chain links TRBV3-1 (or the pseudogene TRBV3-2) to TRBJ2-4; TRBD1 matches at 12 bases. With 3 bases clipped from V and 4 bases from J, the junction kept 16 bases outside the gene matches. Germline assignment: CDR1 LGHDT and CDR2 YNNKEL (reference sequence). The CDR3 has 20 amino acids. The DNA of the CDR3 is TGTGCCAGCAGCCAGTTCCCCATCCAGGGACAGGGGGCGGGTAAAAACATTCAGTACTTC. Its protein product is CASSQFPIQGQGAGKNIQYF.

V is TRBV11-2 and J is TRBJ1-4; 7 bases are shared with TRBD1. CDR1 is SGHAT, CDR2 FQNNGV, per germline. The CDR3 runs 16 residues. V lost 5 bases and J lost 2; bases outside the gene matches: 8. The CDR3 here is CASSTLGGGTNEKLFF. The CDR3 DNA reads TGTGCCAGCAGCACACTCGGAGGGGGCACTAATGAAAAACTGTTTTTT.

This rearrangement joins TRBV9 to TRBJ2-6; tentatively, D is TRBD1 (6 bases). Germline V CDR1 and CDR2: SGDLS, YYNGEE. V lost 5 bases, J lost 4 bases, and 13 bases lay in between. The CDR3 runs to 15 residues. DNA for the CDR3: TGTGCCAGCAGTAGGACAGACGGCGGGGCCAACGTCCTGACTTTC. This encodes CASSRTDGGANVLTF.